This TCR beta chain was recovered during a study of CXCR3-negative and CXCR3-positive naive CD8 T cells. General study points: Naive cells, whether CXCR3-negative or CXCR3-positive, had similar TRBV-TRBJ usage, while memory cells differed. No difference in surface CD5 was seen between naive subsets, and TCR strength was inferred from TRB CDR3 properties.

A remark on this clonotype: Its cognate antigen is unknown.

Germline values: CDR1 MGHRA, CDR2 YSYEKL. This CDR3 has 17 residues. UMI-labeled TRB cDNA libraries were prepared by 5' RACE. After re-calling the 5' RACE reads, TCRdb lists one entry per CDR3 protein, DNA absent. Its table records approximately 40,000 distinct CDR3 sequences. Every subset of CD8+ T cells was sorted in triplicate at 300,000 cells each. The source is a human donor in good health. Some clones in this sample may be carry-over from other donors' samples. The V call is TRBV4-1, the J call TRBJ2-1; the TCRdb call, TRBD2, lacks DNA for checking. The sequencing sample was made of memory CD8+ T cells from blood. This CDR3 is CASSQDPAAGGYNEQFF.